The sequence of this T cell receptor beta chain was determined in a study of blood T cell repertoires in COVID-19. About the study: The United States, Italy and Spain supplied acute and convalescent COVID-19 samples. In each case, the material was cDNA or gDNA derived from T cells, B-cell-depleted T cells, or PBMCs.

The sample holds a few counts of this clone. In the source study's methods: Cell counts per sample came from amplifying reference gene primers. Sequencing was performed with immunoSEQ multiplex PCR; in TCRdb, only in-frame clones are kept and a portion is missing. V, J and clone size derive from that table, while D and trimming were established from the DNA sequence. The data hold roughly 380,000 clones, with about 85% observed a single time. From germline, CDR1 is MDHEN and CDR2 SYDVKM. V gave up 1 base and J gave up 5 bases, with 18 bases separating them. CDR3 length equals 16 residues. The chain combines TRBV28 with TRBJ2-7; no firm D call. The sample consisted of peripheral blood. The TCR originated in a woman aged 18 to 35 with acute or convalescent COVID-19. The CDR3 is CASSLSLGSSENEQYF. For the CDR3, the DNA is TGTGCCAGCAGTTTATCCCTGGGCAGTTCCGAGAACGAGCAGTACTTC.